Only one count was recorded for the clone carrying this T cell receptor beta chain. In the authors' methods: Estimation of nucleated cell counts relied on the amplification of reference gene primers. Libraries were prepared by immunoSEQ multiplex PCR; TCRdb keeps only in-frame clonotypes and omits some of them. The V and J calls and clone size were taken over from that table, and D and trimming were inferred from the DNA. The sample has hundreds of thousands of clones, around 90% seen once. This CDR3 has 18 residues. The V gene lost 6 bases and the J gene lost 5 bases, with 28 bases spanning the gap. Per the germline V gene, CDR1 is SGHAT and CDR2 is FQNNGV. This specimen comes from a study of blood T cell repertoires in COVID-19. Overall study: Specimens from acute and convalescent COVID-19 originated in the United States, Italy and Spain. The cDNA or gDNA used as material had been derived from T cells, B-cell-depleted T cells, or PBMCs.

Sequences were obtained from peripheral blood. The V gene is TRBV11-2, the J gene TRBJ2-5; the D gene is possibly TRBD2 (7 bases). The source is a human donor in a cohort sampled during active COVID-19. The CDR3 is CASSQFSIRRGPIETQYF. In DNA, the CDR3 is TGTGCCAGCAGTCAGTTTTCAATCCGGCGGGGGCCCATTGAGACCCAGTACTTC.